The 31 T cell receptor beta chains below all came from one sample that was sequenced in a study of blood T cell repertoires in COVID-19. Clones were sequenced by immunoSEQ multiplex PCR, and TCRdb holds only the in-frame ones, with some missing. The table records about 26,000 clones, 80% to 90% of them present only once. Sequencing used peripheral blood. Receptors were obtained from a human donor in a cohort sampled during active COVID-19.

The genes are TRBV11-2 and TRBJ1-1; D not resolved. Germline CDR1 reads SGHAT; CDR2 reads FQNNGV. Between the trimmed V and J ends, which lost 10 bases and 3 bases, there was a span of 18 bases. The CDR3 runs to 14 residues. The CDR3, as DNA: TGTGCCACCCGACCGGGGATAAGCGACACTGAAGCTTTCTTT. It is translated as CATRPGISDTEAFF.

This chain connects TRBV10-1 to TRBJ2-1; 13 bases match TRBD2. The CDR3 totals 15 residues. CDR1 and CDR2 (germline): WNHNN, SYGVQD (reference sequence). V gave up 4 bases and J gave up 8 bases; unmatched junction bases: 5. Written as DNA, the CDR3 is TGCGCCAGCAGTGCCGGGACTAGCGGGAAGGATGAGCAGTTCTTC. Its translation is CASSAGTSGKDEQFF.

This chain uses TRBV27 with TRBJ1-1; no reliable D call. V lost 3 bases, J lost 4 bases, and 9 bases lay in between. The CDR3 covers 13 residues. Germline loops: CDR1 MNHEY, CDR2 SMNVEV (reference sequence). The CDR3 DNA reads TGTGCCAGCAGTTTCTCACAGATCACTGAAGCTTTCTTT. Its protein is CASSFSQITEAFF.

The rearrangement joins TRBV5-6 to TRBJ1-4; D gene ambiguous. CDR1 and CDR2 from the germline V gene are SGHDT and YYEEEE. The CDR3 runs to 14 residues. V was pared by 4 bases and J by 0 bases, with 7 bases between. The DNA for the CDR3 is TGTGCCAGCAGCCTACGATCAACTAATGAAAAACTGTTTTTT. Protein product: CASSLRSTNEKLFF.

The table lists this clone with a count of one. The chain is built from TRBV18 and TRBJ2-5, with D uncertain. The CDR3 consists of 13 residues. Trimming left V 2 bases short and J 3 bases short, with 7 bases between. CDR1 and CDR2 from the germline V gene are KGHSH and LQKENI. This CDR3 is CASSPTEKETQYF. CDR3 DNA: TGTGCCAGCTCACCAACAGAAAAAGAGACCCAGTACTTC.

The V gene is TRBV12-1, the J gene TRBJ1-1. TRBV12-1 is marked as a pseudogene. The CDR3 loop spans 19 amino acids. The DNA for the CDR3 is TGTGCCAGCAGCTCCAAATCTTATTCGATTGGACTAAAGTACACTGAAGCTTTCTTT. It translates to CASSSKSYSIGLKYTEAFF.

The chain has TRBV7-9 and TRBJ1-2; TRBD1 aligns across 10 bases. Unmatched junction bases numbered 4, after V lost 5 bases and J lost 4 bases. The CDR3 spans 14 residues. The germline V gene encodes CDR1 SEHNR and CDR2 FQNEAQ (reference sequence). CDR3 in amino acids: CASSPGTGAYGYTF. CDR3 DNA sequence: TGTGCCAGCAGCCCCGGGACAGGGGCCTATGGCTACACCTTC.

This chain uses TRBV20-1 with TRBJ2-7; 9 nucleotides match TRBD2. The CDR3 covers 14 residues. Losses at the gene ends were 3 bases for V and 2 bases for J; bases not matched to a gene: 5. Germline V gene lookup returns CDR1 DFQATT and CDR2 SNEGSKA (reference sequence). The DNA for the CDR3 is TGCAGTGCTAGTTCAAGCGGGGGGCCCTACGAGCAGTACTTC. Protein product: CSASSSGGPYEQYF.

The CDR3 DNA follows: TGTGCCAGCAGCGTAGGAAGTTCGAGGGAGGAGACCCAGTACTTC. Amino acids: CASSVGSSREETQYF. The V gene is TRBV9, the J gene TRBJ2-5; the D gene is possibly TRBD2 (5 bases). Trimming stripped 0 bases from V and 5 bases from J, with 14 bases between. Germline assignment: CDR1 SGDLS and CDR2 YYNGEE. The CDR3 sequence is 15 residues long.

The chain has TRBV28 and TRBJ1-2; D is uncertain. V dropped 3 bases and J dropped 5 bases, with 10 bases sitting between them. Germline V gene sequence: CDR1 MDHEN, CDR2 SYDVKM. The length of the CDR3 is 13 residues. The CDR3, as DNA: TGTGCCAGCAGTTTTGGTGGGGAGTATGGCTACACCTTC. The encoded protein is CASSFGGEYGYTF.

V and J are TRBV18 and TRBJ2-1, with 7 bases matching TRBD2. Losses at the gene ends were 3 bases for V and 0 bases for J; bases not matched to a gene: 5. CDR3 length equals 16 residues. The germline V gene has CDR1 KGHSH and CDR2 LQKENI. CDR3 in amino acids: CASSPGAGSSYNEQFF. CDR3 coding DNA: TGTGCCAGCTCACCTGGAGCGGGGAGCTCCTACAATGAGCAGTTCTTC.

This rearrangement joins TRBV11-2 to TRBJ1-2; no definite D call. CDR3 length: 13 amino acids. The germline V and J ends were trimmed by 6 bases and 2 bases, with 10 bases remaining between them. Germline loops: CDR1 SGHAT, CDR2 FQNNGV. The DNA for the CDR3 is TGTGCCAGCAGTCGGGGTATCAACTATGGCTACACCTTC. Amino acid sequence: CASSRGINYGYTF.

The V gene is TRBV19, the J gene TRBJ1-2; maybe TRBD1 (5 bases). Trimming cost V 5 bases and J 4 bases, with 11 bases left between them. Looked up from germline, CDR1 is LNHDA and CDR2 is SQIVND (reference sequence). The CDR3 spans 13 residues. The CDR3: CASSHDRTYGYTF. CDR3 nucleotide sequence: TGTGCCAGTAGTCACGACAGAACCTATGGCTACACCTTC.

For the CDR3, the DNA is TGTGCCAGCAGCCAAGATTTACAGCGGGAGGGTACTGGGGCCAACGTCCTGACTTTC. Protein product: CASSQDLQREGTGANVLTF. The chain couples TRBV4-2 to TRBJ2-6; 10 bases map to TRBD2. Germline values: CDR1 LGHNA, CDR2 YNFKEQ. V was pared by 0 bases and J by 2 bases, with 7 bases of the junction left unmatched. The CDR3 totals 19 residues.

CDR3 sequence (DNA): TGTGCCAGTAGCCAGGGACAGGGGGCGCCCGGGGAGCTGTTTTTT. Protein sequence: CASSQGQGAPGELFF. V and J are TRBV19 and TRBJ2-2; 12 bases are shared with TRBD1. Looked up from germline, CDR1 is LNHDA and CDR2 is SQIVND (reference sequence). J gave up 6 bases and V 6 bases, and 5 bases lay outside the gene matches. The CDR3 is 15 residues long.

The chain joins TRBV6-2 or TRBV6-3 to TRBJ2-3; 12 positions match TRBD2. The CDR3 loop spans 17 amino acids. In germline, CDR1 is MNHEY, CDR2 SVGEGT. With 6 bases clipped from V and 3 bases from J, the junction kept 10 bases outside the gene matches. The CDR3 DNA is TGTGCCAGCAGCCGAAGACTAGCGGGAGACCGAACAGATACGCAGTATTTT. It is translated as CASSRRLAGDRTDTQYF.

The CDR3 DNA is TGTGCCAGCAGCTTCGCTACAGCTAAACGCTCTGGAAACACCATATATTTT. It translates to CASSFATAKRSGNTIYF. The chain has TRBV7-9 and TRBJ1-3, with unresolved D. This CDR3 has 17 amino acids. Germline CDR1 and CDR2: SEHNR and FQNEAQ (reference sequence). V lost 3 bases and J 0 bases, leaving 15 bases between the germline ends.

This clone appeared a single time. The chain is built from TRBV7-6 and TRBJ2-2; D is unclear. CDR1 SGHVS and CDR2 FNYEAQ come from the germline V gene. The CDR3 has 13 amino acids. The V end lost 0 bases, the J end lost 5 bases, and 4 bases lay between the germline ends. The CDR3 reads CASSLARTGELFF. DNA of the CDR3: TGTGCCAGCAGCTTAGCTCGTACCGGGGAGCTGTTTTTT. Full variable domain (outside the CDR3, taken from reference TRBV7-6 and TRBJ2-2): GAGVSQSPRYKVTKRGQDVALRCDPISGHVSLYWYRQALGQGPEFLTYFNYEAQQDKSGLPNDRFSAERPEGSISTLTIQRTEQRDSAMYRCASSLARTGELFFGEGSRLTVL.

The chain recombines TRBV7-9 with TRBJ2-3, with 9 bases that match TRBD1. V shed 2 bases, J shed 5 bases, and the junction held 5 bases outside the gene matches. This CDR3 has 15 amino acids. The germline V gene has CDR1 SEHNR and CDR2 FQNEAQ (reference sequence). CDR3: CASSLWTGAGDTQYF. Written as DNA, the CDR3 is TGTGCCAGCAGCTTATGGACAGGGGCAGGAGATACGCAGTATTTT.

V gene TRBV28 combines with J gene TRBJ1-2; D remains unclear. The CDR3 runs 11 residues. V was clipped by 5 bases and J by 8 bases, with 9 bases between them. The germline gives CDR1 MDHEN, CDR2 SYDVKM. CDR3 DNA: TGTGCCAGCAGTCTTCAGGCCGGCTACACCTTC. Protein product: CASSLQAGYTF.

This clone was seen once. This chain joins TRBV5-6 and TRBJ2-1; D remains ambiguous. CDR1 and CDR2 (germline): SGHDT, YYEEEE. The V end lost 2 bases, the J end lost 2 bases, and 5 bases lay between the germline ends. The CDR3 covers 13 residues. CDR3 sequence: CASSFSTYNEQFF. The CDR3 nucleotides read TGTGCCAGCAGCTTTTCAACCTACAATGAGCAGTTCTTC.

V and J are TRBV19 and TRBJ2-5; possible D gene TRBD2, 6 bases. Germline CDR1 and CDR2: LNHDA and SQIVND (reference sequence). This CDR3 contains 14 residues. Trimming stripped 5 bases from V and 9 bases from J, with 19 bases between. Here the CDR3 DNA reads TGTGCCAGTAGTCGACTCCCAGTCGGGGAGGCCCAGTACTTC. The encoded protein is CASSRLPVGEAQYF.

V is TRBV24-1 and J is TRBJ1-5; D is unclear. The CDR3 contains 10 residues. Per the germline V gene, CDR1 is KGHDR and CDR2 is SFDVKD. V gave up 12 bases and J gave up 4 bases, with 6 bases separating them. The CDR3 DNA reads TGTGCCGCGAGGAATCAGCCCCAGCATTTT. Residues: CAARNQPQHF.

This chain links TRBV7-9 with TRBJ1-1, with 8 bases matching TRBD1. CDR3 size: 15 residues. Germline values: CDR1 SEHNR, CDR2 FQNEAQ (reference sequence). V shed 1 base and J 10 bases; nucleotides not matched to a gene: 11. DNA of the CDR3: TGTGCCAGCAGCTTAGTCGGACAGGGCTCTTTGGTAGCTTTCTTT. Its translation is CASSLVGQGSLVAFF. The complete variable domain, with remaining parts taken from reference TRBV7-9 and TRBJ1-1, reads DTGVSQNPRHKITKRGQNVTFRCDPISEHNRLYWYRQTLGQGPEFLTYFQNEAQLEKSRLLSDRFSAERPKGSFSTLEIQRTEQGDSAMYLCASSLVGQGSLVAFFGQGTRLTVV.

The V and J genes are TRBV7-2 and TRBJ2-1; D might be TRBD1 (6 bases). Germline V lookup: CDR1 SGHTA, CDR2 FQGNSA. There are 18 residues in the CDR3. Trimming shortened V by 3 bases and J by 3 bases, and 21 bases separated the two germline ends. DNA for the CDR3: TGTGCCAGCAGCTTGGGGCCCCCGGGGCAGGGGATCTACAATGAGCAGTTCTTC. Residues: CASSLGPPGQGIYNEQFF.

This chain connects TRBV28 to TRBJ2-3; D unclear. The CDR3 covers 16 residues. The V gene lost 4 bases and the J gene lost 1 base, with 15 bases spanning the gap. Germline V gene lookup returns CDR1 MDHEN and CDR2 SYDVKM. The CDR3 DNA sequence: TGTGCCAGCAGTTCTCGGTTCGGAGTGGGCACAGATACGCAGTATTTT. It specifies CASSSRFGVGTDTQYF. The variable domain in full, completed from reference TRBV28 and TRBJ2-3, reads DVKVTQSSRYLVKRTGEKVFLECVQDMDHENMFWYRQDPGLGLRLIYFSYDVKMKEKGDIPEGYSVSREKKERFSLILESASTNQTSMYLCASSSRFGVGTDTQYFGPGTRLTVL.

This clone has a single count. The chain has TRBV4-1 and TRBJ1-2; D is possibly TRBD1 (5 bases). The CDR3 length is 14 residues. Trimming took off 1 base at V and 2 bases at J, with 8 bases between the two ends. The germline gives CDR1 MGHRA, CDR2 YSYEKL. The CDR3 loop reads CASSQGYRNYGYTF. The CDR3 DNA follows: TGCGCCAGCAGCCAAGGATACAGGAACTATGGCTACACCTTC.

This sequence joins TRBV3-1 (or the pseudogene TRBV3-2) and TRBJ2-5, with TRBD1 identical over 10 bases. The CDR3 contains 15 residues. Germline V lookup: CDR1 LGHDT, CDR2 YNNKEL (reference sequence). The junction had 10 bases not matched to a gene; V was cut back by 8 bases and J by 4 bases. CDR3 loop: CASRMDRGGGETQYF. CDR3 nucleotides: TGTGCCAGCCGTATGGACAGGGGGGGCGGAGAGACCCAGTACTTC.

The chain employs TRBV5-8 and TRBJ2-5, with D hard to call. The CDR3 has 11 residues. Trimming cost V 6 bases and J 7 bases, with 10 bases left between them. CDR1 is SGHTS and CDR2 is YDEGEE in the germline V gene. The CDR3 bases are TGTGCCAGCACCCAGGTGGGGACCCAGTACTTC. Translated, it gives CASTQVGTQYF.

The J gene is TRBJ1-4, the V gene TRBV19, with D possibly TRBD1 on 6 matching bases. From germline, CDR1 is LNHDA and CDR2 SQIVND (reference sequence). Between the trimmed V and J ends, which lost 9 bases and 2 bases, there was a span of 10 bases. The CDR3 runs 13 residues. CDR3 loop: CASFDRTNEKLFF. CDR3 coding DNA: TGTGCCAGCTTTGACAGGACTAATGAAAAACTGTTTTTT.

V usage is TRBV6-5 and J usage is TRBJ1-1; D may be TRBD1 (5 bases). The CDR3 runs 14 residues. The V end was cut by 0 bases, the J end by 4 bases, with 9 bases between. Germline values: CDR1 MNHEY, CDR2 SVGAGI. The CDR3 DNA sequence: TGTGCCAGCAGTTACTCCAGGGAGGGCACTGAAGCTTTCTTT. Translation: CASSYSREGTEAFF.